One sample yielded the 4 T cell receptor beta chains listed below, sequenced in a study of cytomegalovirus exposure and HLA in healthy donors. 60 Vbeta and 13 Jbeta primers were used in PCR. Profiling relied on immunoSEQ multiplex PCR, and the TCRdb table lists in-frame clones only, not all of them. The profile shows fewer than 150,000 clones, approximately 80% of them singletons. Sample: PBMCs. The origin of the receptors is a male donor in good health and CMV-seronegative.

The chain couples TRBV6-5 to TRBJ1-2, with unresolved D. Germline CDR1 and CDR2: MNHEY and SVGAGI. Between the trimmed V and J ends, which lost 4 bases and 4 bases, there was a span of 13 bases. The CDR3 totals 14 residues. For the CDR3, the DNA is TGTGCCAGCAGTTCCCCGGCGGGGTCCTATGGCTACACCTTC. Translating it yields CASSSPAGSYGYTF.

The chain has TRBV6-5 and TRBJ1-2; the D is unclear. Germline V CDR1 and CDR2: MNHEY, SVGAGI. This CDR3 contains 13 residues. Trimming stripped 6 bases from V and 3 bases from J, with 11 bases between. Here the CDR3 reads CASSHQSDYGYTF. CDR3 coding DNA: TGTGCCAGCAGCCACCAGTCAGACTATGGCTACACCTTC.

This clone was picked up a small number of times. This rearrangement joins TRBV5-1 to TRBJ2-1; the D gene is possibly TRBD2 (7 bases). Trimming took 0 bases from V and 7 from J, leaving 20 bases between them. Germline values: CDR1 SGHRS, CDR2 YFSETQ. The CDR3 loop spans 17 amino acids. CDR3 sequence reads: CASSLGREAGAVNEQFF. The DNA of the CDR3 is TGCGCCAGCAGCTTGGGTCGGGAGGCAGGGGCCGTAAATGAGCAGTTCTTC.

The V and J genes are TRBV7-9 and TRBJ1-3; 7 bases fit TRBD1. Trimming at V came to 5 bases and at J to 1 base, leaving 2 bases not matched to a gene. From germline, CDR1 is SEHNR and CDR2 FQNEAQ (reference sequence). The CDR3 has 14 amino acids. CDR3 DNA sequence: TGTGCCAGCAGCCACAGGGGTTCTGGAAACACCATATATTTT. It translates to CASSHRGSGNTIYF.